The 14 T cell receptor beta chains reported below all come from one sample, sequenced in a study of T cell responses to AZD1222 COVID-19 vaccine. Sequencing was performed with immunoSEQ multiplex PCR; in TCRdb, only in-frame clones are kept and a portion is missing. The sample includes about 94,000 clones, almost 90% of them seen just once. The source material was peripheral blood, sampled on day 0 of AZD1222 vaccination. The receptor set was obtained from an adult in good health.

The gene calls are TRBV6-5 and TRBJ2-5; no reliable D call. Trimming took 6 bases from V and 4 from J, leaving 15 bases between them. Germline lookup yields CDR1 MNHEY and CDR2 SVGAGI. The CDR3 consists of 14 residues. Written as DNA, the CDR3 is TGTGCCAGCAGCGAGGCTGGGCGTATAGAGACCCAGTACTTC. Translation: CASSEAGRIETQYF.

The chain combines TRBV29-1 with TRBJ1-4; 7 bases line up with TRBD1. The CDR3 runs 14 residues. The germline V gene has CDR1 SQVTM and CDR2 ANQGSEA. The trim removed 0 bases at V and 8 bases at J, leaving 6 bases unmatched. The CDR3 DNA follows: TGCAGCGTTGAAGATCGACAGGGCACGGAAAAACTGTTTTTT. It translates to CSVEDRQGTEKLFF.

This clone turned up a few times. The chain couples TRBV18 to TRBJ2-7; TRBD1 is a possible D gene (5 bases). The germline gives CDR1 KGHSH, CDR2 LQKENI. This CDR3 is built from 14 residues. V lost 4 bases and J lost 2, with 12 bases in between. The CDR3: CASSLGAATYEQYF. The DNA of the CDR3 is TGTGCCAGCTCACTAGGGGCGGCCACCTACGAGCAGTACTTC.

The rearrangement joins TRBV6-6 to TRBJ2-7, with a tentative D call TRBD2 (5 bases). CDR3 length equals 17 residues. V dropped 5 bases and J dropped 1 base, with 21 bases sitting between them. Germline CDR1 is MNHNY and CDR2 is SVGAGI (reference sequence). CDR3 nucleotide sequence: TGTGCCAGCAGTCCGTCCCCGTATTTAGAGGGTTCCTACGAGCAGTACTTC. It yields the protein CASSPSPYLEGSYEQYF.

This clone appeared a few times. The genes are TRBV6-2 or TRBV6-3 and TRBJ2-7; no reliable D call. Trimming removed 2 bases at V and 3 bases at J, with 2 bases between. CDR1 and CDR2 from the germline V gene are MNHEY and SVGEGT. This CDR3 spans 11 amino acids. CDR3 region: CASSYIYEQYF. The CDR3 DNA reads as TGTGCCAGCAGTTACATCTACGAGCAGTACTTC.

V usage is TRBV19 and J usage is TRBJ2-3; unclear D gene. Trimming removed 8 bases at V and 10 bases at J, with 19 bases between. Germline loops: CDR1 LNHDA, CDR2 SQIVND (reference sequence). The CDR3 is made up of 13 amino acids. CDR3 in amino acids: CASRGIIPGPQYF. The CDR3 DNA reads TGTGCCAGTCGTGGGATAATACCTGGTCCGCAGTATTTT.

The gene calls are TRBV10-3 and TRBJ2-7, with a weak D call TRBD1 (7 bases). V was cut by 6 bases and J by 4 bases, with 13 bases left in between. Germline CDR1 reads ENHRY; CDR2 reads SYGVKD. The length of the CDR3 is 13 residues. CDR3 amino acids: CAISGGGIYEQYF. The CDR3 bases are TGTGCCATCAGCGGAGGGGGCATATACGAGCAGTACTTC.

The rearrangement uses TRBV6-5 and TRBJ1-5; a weak D match, TRBD1 (5 bases). Deletions cut 6 bases from V and 11 bases from J, with 17 bases between. CDR1 is MNHEY, CDR2 SVGAGI, per germline. The CDR3 consists of 13 residues. CDR3 nucleotide sequence: TGTGCCAGCAGGGGACCTACGGGTTCAGCCCAGCATTTT. It translates to CASRGPTGSAQHF.

This clone was seen a single time. The CDR3 here is CASSQGRYTDSNQPQHF. The CDR3 DNA follows: TGTGCCAGCAGCCAAGGTCGCTATACAGATAGCAATCAGCCCCAGCATTTT. The J gene is TRBJ1-5, the V gene TRBV3-1 (or the pseudogene TRBV3-2); D gene unclear. Per the germline V gene, CDR1 is LGHDT and CDR2 is YNNKEL (reference sequence). Trimming cost V 1 base and J 0 bases, with 13 bases left between them. The CDR3 runs 17 residues.

V is TRBV4-3 and J is TRBJ2-7; 7 bases are a match to TRBD2. The trim removed 1 base at V and 1 base at J, leaving 4 bases unmatched. Germline V CDR1 and CDR2: LGHNA, YSLEER. The CDR3 is made up of 15 amino acids. The CDR3 is CASSQAAGVSYEQYF. The CDR3 nucleotides are TGCGCCAGCAGCCAAGCGGCGGGGGTTTCCTACGAGCAGTACTTC.

The chain combines TRBV29-1 with TRBJ1-2, with unresolved D. The CDR3 is made up of 13 amino acids. Trimming pared 2 bases from V and 4 bases from J, leaving 11 bases between. Germline values: CDR1 SQVTM, CDR2 ANQGSEA. The CDR3 is CSVEKDDLYGYTF. CDR3 DNA: TGCAGCGTTGAAAAGGACGACCTCTATGGCTACACCTTC.

This clone was picked up many times. The chain is built from TRBV6-5 and TRBJ2-7; no clear D gene. The CDR3 runs 15 residues. Trimming took off 0 bases at V and 2 bases at J, with 11 bases between the two ends. Germline CDR1 MNHEY, CDR2 SVGAGI. The CDR3 loop reads CASSYSPPWTYEQYF. The CDR3 coding sequence is TGTGCCAGCAGTTACTCCCCACCCTGGACCTACGAGCAGTACTTC.

J is TRBJ2-7 and V is TRBV6-5, with 14 bases that match TRBD2. From germline, CDR1 is MNHEY and CDR2 SVGAGI. The CDR3 consists of 14 residues. Trimming removed 4 bases from V and 6 bases from J; junction bases left unmatched: 2. Here the CDR3 DNA reads TGTGCCAGCAGTTGGGGACTAGCGGGGGCCGAGCAGTACTTC. Translating it yields CASSWGLAGAEQYF.

A few counts support this clone. Written as DNA, the CDR3 is TGTGCCAGCAGCCCCCGATTGGGCGACTCCCCGGGCGAGCAGTACTTC. Its translation is CASSPRLGDSPGEQYF. This rearrangement joins TRBV4-2 to TRBJ2-7, with D hard to call. V lost 4 bases and J 6 bases, leaving 22 bases between the germline ends. The CDR3 spans 16 residues. Looked up from germline, CDR1 is LGHNA and CDR2 is YNFKEQ.